The clone carrying this TCR beta chain was counted ten times or more. The antigen is unknown. This entry comes from a study of T cells after yellow fever vaccination. Study background: It was SMART-Seq v4 Ultra Low Input that prepared the fractions with low cell numbers.

Trimming stripped 2 bases from V and 6 bases from J, with 12 bases between. CDR3 length: 14 amino acids. Germline V lookup: CDR1 MRHNA, CDR2 SNTAGT. For TCR, cDNA came from 5'RACE template switching, which added a universal primer site and UMIs. TCRdb reanalysed the 5' RACE reads using MiXCR and keeps one entry per CDR3 protein. This table has fewer than 150,000 distinct CDR3 sequences, roughly 8.2% appearing once. General observations from the study: It was the secondary response that reached its peak faster, day 5 versus 15, but it was weaker. In post-booster samples, most primary-vaccination clones reappeared (just under 98% CD4, about 90% CD8).

Sample: CD4+ T cells sorted from PBMCs, taken 5 days after the yellow fever booster vaccination. The chain couples TRBV6-4 to TRBJ2-3; D not resolved. The receptor's source is a man aged 30 to 45 who received the YFV17D yellow fever vaccine. The CDR3 DNA reads TGTGCCAGCAGTGACGATCTGTTCTCGGATACGCAGTATTTT. It codes for CASSDDLFSDTQYF.